This entry features one TCR beta chain sequence. The antigen remains undetermined. This entry belongs to a study of T cell responses to AZD1222 COVID-19 vaccine. Notes on the study in general: Donors were largely white British and mainly female; clonal diversity was possibly underestimated. In the spike-specific TCR repertoire, nearly half reportedly target unmutated variant regions.

V shed 4 bases and J 2 bases; nucleotides not matched to a gene: 5. The CDR3 length is 15 residues. Germline values: CDR1 LNHDA, CDR2 SQIVND (reference sequence). Only in-frame clones appear in the TCRdb table, and some are missing; sequencing was by immunoSEQ multiplex PCR. This sample has 55,000 to 65,000 clones, with 89% found just once. The genes are TRBV19 and TRBJ2-7; 10 bases map to TRBD1. The sequence came from an adult who received the AZD1222 COVID-19 vaccine. The input for sequencing was peripheral blood, taken 28 days after the second AZD1222 dose. This CDR3 reads CASSTGQGFTYEQYF. DNA of the CDR3: TGTGCCAGTAGTACGGGACAGGGGTTTACCTACGAGCAGTACTTC.